Presented here are 20 T cell receptor beta chains from one specimen sequenced in a study of T cell clonality in common variable immunodeficiency. The protocol was immunoSEQ multiplex PCR, while the TCRdb copy is restricted to in-frame clones and leaves out a portion. Recorded here are tens of thousands of clones, none singletons. Sample: peripheral blood mononuclear cells. Source of these receptors: a person aged 18 to 69 in good health.

This clone was seen repeatedly, ten times or more. Sequencing ends 3 residues short of the CDR3 end; the germline J gene provides the rest. The chain recombines TRBV19 with TRBJ1-2; 8 nucleotides line up with TRBD1. Trimming removed 5 bases from V and 2 bases from J; junction bases left unmatched: 4. The CDR3 consists of 14 residues. Germline V lookup: CDR1 LNHDA, CDR2 SQIVND (reference sequence). The CDR3: CASSLRGRNYGYTF. The DNA read from the CDR3 is TGTGCCAGTAGTCTCAGGGGGCGAAACTATGGC.

This clone has ten or more counts. The CDR3 loop is CASSEQANSYEQYF. Partial CDR3 DNA: TGTGCCAGCAGTGAACAGGCCAACTCCTACGAG. The chain is built from TRBV6-1 and TRBJ2-7; D call uncertain. The read halts 3 residues ahead of the CDR3 end, with the missing end drawn from the germline J gene. The CDR3 sequence is 14 residues long. V was trimmed by 2 bases and J by 0 bases, leaving 8 bases between them. The germline V gene has CDR1 MNHNS and CDR2 SASEGT.

This clone turned up a few times. The CDR3 end falls 3 residues outside the read, so it is completed with the germline J gene. This chain joins TRBV30 and TRBJ2-3, with 8 bases aligning to TRBD1. Germline CDR1 is GTSNPN and CDR2 is SVGIG (reference sequence). This CDR3 comprises 14 residues. V gave up 3 bases and J gave up 1 base; unmatched junction bases: 3. CDR3 in amino acids: CAWRVTGGTDTQYF. CDR3 DNA, as far as it was read: TGTGCCTGGAGAGTGACAGGGGGCACAGATACG.

This clone was observed at least ten times. Read sequence stops 3 residues before the CDR3 end, and the germline J gene provides the missing end. The V and J genes are TRBV10-3 and TRBJ2-3; weak D call: TRBD1 (7 bases). CDR1 is ENHRY and CDR2 is SYGVKD in the germline V gene. V gave up 3 bases and J gave up 2 bases, with 12 bases separating them. This CDR3 is built from 15 residues. The sequenced part of the CDR3 DNA is TGTGCCATCAGTGACGGGGGACAGCTCACAGATACG. Amino acid sequence: CAISDGGQLTDT. The CDR3 in its entirety is CAISDGGQLTDTQYF.

This clone was recorded many times. The CDR3 end lies 3 residues beyond the end of the read and is filled in from the germline J gene. The chain has TRBV14 and TRBJ2-3, with 7 nucleotides matching TRBD1. The V gene's germline CDR1 is SGHDN and CDR2 FVKESK. This CDR3 contains 15 residues. The ends lost 2 bases at V and 4 bases at J; junction bases unmatched: 6. The CDR3 protein is CASSQSGQIPDTQYF. CDR3 DNA (partial): TGTGCCAGCAGCCAATCGGGACAGATCCCAGATACG.

This clone was found many times. The read ends 3 residues early relative to the CDR3; the germline J gene fills the gap. The V and J genes are TRBV20-1 and TRBJ2-3; 9 nucleotides match TRBD2. From germline, CDR1 is DFQATT and CDR2 SNEGSKA (reference sequence). The CDR3 extends over 18 amino acids. The trim removed 0 bases at V and 8 bases at J, leaving 18 bases unmatched. CDR3 DNA, as far as it was read: TGCAGTGCTAGAGATGTAGCGGGAGAGGGGTTAGTAAGTGGTACG. Encoded protein: CSARDVAGEGLVSGT. The CDR3, in full, reads CSARDVAGEGLVSGTQYF.

This clone has at least ten counts. The CDR3 end lies 3 residues beyond the end of the read and is filled in from the germline J gene. This chain joins TRBV2 and TRBJ2-1; 10 bases agree with TRBD2. V lost 4 bases, J lost 8 bases, and 5 bases stayed unmatched. This CDR3 region has 14 residues. Germline values: CDR1 SNHLY, CDR2 FYNNEI. CDR3 DNA (partial): TGTGCCAGCAGTGGGACTAGCGGAAGCGATGAG. It is translated as CASSGTSGSDE. The complete CDR3 protein is CASSGTSGSDEQFF.

This clone was counted many times. The missing CDR3 end, 3 residues past where the read stops, is filled in from the germline J gene. The chain links TRBV2 to TRBJ2-7, with D possibly TRBD1 on 7 matching bases. This CDR3 spans 13 amino acids. Germline values: CDR1 SNHLY, CDR2 FYNNEI. V shed 4 bases and J shed 3 bases, with 10 bases lying between them. CDR3 DNA (partial): TGTGCCAGCAGTGCCAGGGGGGACTACGAG. Protein: CASSARGDYE. The complete CDR3 sequence is CASSARGDYEQYF.

Of note for this clone: The CDR3 end is not reached by the read, which stops 3 residues before it; the germline J gene fills it in. The chain joins TRBV19 to TRBJ2-3; 10 positions match TRBD2. The CDR3 spans 17 residues. CDR1 and CDR2 from the germline V gene are LNHDA and SQIVND (reference sequence). CDR3 residues: CASSRGGSGRARETQYF. The CDR3 bases that were read are TGTGCCAGTAGTAGGGGAGGAAGCGGGAGGGCCAGGGAGACG.

Comment on this clone: The CDR3 end is not reached by the read, which stops 3 residues before it; the germline J gene fills it in. This rearrangement joins TRBV7-9 to TRBJ1-1; D remains unclear. Germline CDR1 is SEHNR and CDR2 is FQNEAQ (reference sequence). This CDR3 has 14 amino acids. CDR3 DNA, as far as it was read: TGTGCCAGCAGCTTAGGAACAAGCGGAGATACG. Its translation: CASSLGTSGDT. The whole CDR3 region reads CASSLGTSGDTAFF. Using reference TRBV7-9 and TRBJ1-1 for the parts outside the CDR3, the full variable domain is DTGVSQNPRHKITKRGQNVTFRCDPISEHNRLYWYRQTLGQGPEFLTYFQNEAQLEKSRLLSDRFSAERPKGSFSTLEIQRTEQGDSAMYLCASSLGTSGDTAFFGQGTRLTVV.

This clone was recorded many times. The observed sequence ends 3 residues before the CDR3 terminus, with the missing tail filled in from the germline J gene. Other DNA sequences of this sample code for an identical CDR3. The chain employs TRBV19 and TRBJ1-1; 10 nucleotides line up with TRBD1. Germline CDR1 reads LNHDA; CDR2 reads SQIVND (reference sequence). CDR3 length equals 16 residues. CDR3 protein: CASSIDLRQGANGAFF. The sequenced CDR3 bases are TGTGCCAGTAGTATAGATCTGAGACAGGGGGCGAATGGC.

This clone appeared many times. Read data end 3 residues before the CDR3 end; the end is taken from the germline J gene. This chain links TRBV5-5 with TRBJ1-1; D is possibly TRBD1 (5 bases). The CDR3 has 15 residues. Looked up from germline, CDR1 is SGHKS and CDR2 is YYEKEE (reference sequence). V lost 6 bases and J 1 base, leaving 16 bases between the germline ends. The part of the CDR3 DNA that was read is TGTGCCAGCATCCCTCATCTAAGGGGGAACACTGAA. Translated, it gives CASIPHLRGNTE. The whole CDR3 protein is CASIPHLRGNTEAFF.

There are a few counts of this clone. At one boundary the junction diverges from the germline segment, which might be a read error. The part of the CDR3 DNA that was read is TGTGCCTGGATACAGAGAAACTGTGGC. Its protein is CAWIQRNCG. The CDR3 as a whole reads CAWIQRNCGYTF. The V call is TRBV30, the J call TRBJ1-2; D ambiguous. The read ends 3 residues early relative to the CDR3; the germline J gene fills the gap. The CDR3 is made up of 12 amino acids. CDR1 and CDR2 from the germline V gene are GTSNPN and SVGIG (reference sequence).

This clone was seen a few times. Read coverage stops 3 residues before the CDR3 terminus; the germline J gene supplies the remainder. This chain connects TRBV19 to TRBJ2-1; D unresolved. The germline V and J ends were trimmed by 1 base and 4 bases, with 11 bases remaining between them. Germline values: CDR1 LNHDA, CDR2 SQIVND (reference sequence). The CDR3 is 15 amino acids. This CDR3 is CASSIARTIYNEQFF. The sequenced CDR3 bases are TGTGCCAGTAGTATAGCCAGAACGATTTACAATGAG.

This clone came up many times. Read sequence stops 3 residues before the CDR3 end, and the germline J gene provides the missing end. The chain uses TRBV10-3 and TRBJ1-1; 7 bases are shared with TRBD1. This CDR3 comprises 14 residues. V was clipped by 4 bases and J by 3 bases; unmatched bases: 5. Per germline, CDR1 ENHRY and CDR2 SYGVKD. CDR3 DNA, as far as it was read: TGTGCCATCAGTGCAGGGGGGAGGGACACTGAA. Its translation: CAISAGGRDTE. The entire CDR3 protein reads CAISAGGRDTEAFF.

This clone was counted at least ten times. The sequence runs out 3 residues before the end of the CDR3; the remainder is reconstructed from the germline J gene. V is TRBV19 and J is TRBJ1-1, with D uncertain. Germline V gene data show CDR1 as LNHDA and CDR2 as SQIVND (reference sequence). V lost 2 bases and J 3 bases, leaving 7 bases between the germline ends. The CDR3 loop spans 13 amino acids. CDR3 sequence reads: CASSIRQDTEAFF. Incomplete CDR3 DNA: TGTGCCAGTAGTATAAGGCAGGACACTGAA.

This clone was recorded a few times. Incomplete CDR3 DNA: TGTGCCAGCAGTGAAGCGCTACAGGGGGCAAATTATAATTCACCC. Translating gives CASSEALQGANYNSP. In full, the CDR3 is CASSEALQGANYNSPLHF. This rearrangement joins TRBV2 to TRBJ1-6; 9 bases fit TRBD1. The read stops 3 residues short of the end of the CDR3; the missing end is completed from the germline J gene. V trimming: 0 bases; J trimming: 4 bases; junction bases outside the gene matches: 7. The CDR3 is 18 residues long. CDR1 SNHLY and CDR2 FYNNEI come from the germline V gene.

This clone was counted ten times or more. Read sequence stops 3 residues before the CDR3 end, and the germline J gene provides the missing end. The genes are TRBV20-1 and TRBJ1-1; D call uncertain. This CDR3 comprises 15 residues. Trimming removed 7 bases at V and 2 bases at J, with 20 bases between. Germline loops: CDR1 DFQATT, CDR2 SNEGSKA (reference sequence). The CDR3 DNA, read in part, is TGCAGTGTGCTGACTAATCCTCTCTTAAACACTGAA. This sequence encodes CSVLTNPLLNTE. The full CDR3 sequence reads CSVLTNPLLNTEAFF.

This clone has a count of ten or more. The CDR3 extends 3 residues past the end of the read, so its final part is completed from the germline J gene. The V and J genes are TRBV7-3 and TRBJ2-5; the match to TRBD2 covers 8 bases. The V and J ends lost 5 bases and 5 bases, in that order; junction bases with no gene match: 10. Germline lookup yields CDR1 SGHTA and CDR2 FQGTGA. This CDR3 is built from 15 residues. This CDR3 reads CASSPYGTSSETQYF. The sequenced CDR3 bases are TGTGCCAGCAGCCCCTACGGGACTAGTAGCGAGACC.

This clone came up many times. The read is 3 residues too short to cover the CDR3 end, so that end is filled in from the germline J gene. The V call is TRBV5-1, the J call TRBJ1-6; no clear D gene. With 4 bases removed from V and 6 bases from J, the gap between germline ends came to 11 bases. This CDR3 is 14 amino acids long. Germline loops: CDR1 SGHRS, CDR2 YFSETQ. The CDR3 loop reads CASSTGVGNSPLHF. The sequenced part of the CDR3 DNA is TGCGCCAGCAGCACCGGGGTAGGTAATTCACCC.